This T cell receptor (beta chain) was profiled in a study of blood T cell repertoires in COVID-19. Repertoires were generated with immunoSEQ multiplex PCR, while TCRdb's copy carries only in-frame clones and drops some. The profile shows 50,000 to 60,000 clones, about nine tenths of them singletons. The CDR3 consists of 14 residues. J gave up 6 bases and V 4 bases, and 4 bases lay outside the gene matches. CDR1 SEHNR and CDR2 FQNEAQ come from the germline V gene (reference sequence). This chain joins TRBV7-9 and TRBJ2-7, with 12 positions matching TRBD1. This TCR was sampled from a man aged 40-49 years with COVID-19, enrolled during active disease. Sequencing was performed on peripheral blood. CDR3 sequence: CASSSGDRGLEQYF. The CDR3 nucleotides read TGTGCCAGCAGCTCGGGGGACAGGGGGCTCGAGCAGTACTTC.